Below, 32 T cell receptor beta chains from the same sample are listed, as sequenced in a study of blood T cell repertoires in COVID-19. Repertoires were generated with immunoSEQ multiplex PCR, while TCRdb's copy carries only in-frame clones and drops some. This sample yields approximately 360,000 clones, of which roughly nine tenths are seen a single time; 1% to 1.5% belongs to the top ten. The sample taken for sequencing was peripheral blood. Source of these receptors: a man aged 40-49 years with acute or convalescent COVID-19.

The CDR3, as DNA: TGTGCCAGCAGTTTGACAGAGGACTACGAGCAGTACTTC. Its protein product is CASSLTEDYEQYF. V and J are TRBV27 and TRBJ2-7; possible D gene TRBD1, 5 bases. From germline, CDR1 is MNHEY and CDR2 SMNVEV (reference sequence). Trimming pared 3 bases from V and 3 bases from J, leaving 9 bases between. CDR3 length equals 13 residues.

The V and J genes are TRBV3-1 (or the pseudogene TRBV3-2) and TRBJ2-2; a possible D gene is TRBD2 (7 bases). Germline CDR1 LGHDT, CDR2 YNNKEL (reference sequence). The CDR3 sequence is 20 residues long. The V end lost 0 bases, the J end lost 2 bases, and 22 bases lay between the germline ends. The CDR3 loop is CASSQDTDSGALQNTGELFF. For the CDR3, the DNA is TGTGCCAGCAGCCAAGATACGGACAGCGGGGCGCTCCAAAACACCGGGGAGCTGTTTTTT.

This clone was observed once. CDR3 in DNA: TGTGCCAGCAGTTTAGCCCTAGGAAACACCGGGGAGCTGTTTTTT. Its protein product is CASSLALGNTGELFF. The chain recombines TRBV28 with TRBJ2-2; unclear D gene. This CDR3 has 15 residues. Germline assignment: CDR1 MDHEN and CDR2 SYDVKM. Between the trimmed V and J ends, which lost 2 bases and 2 bases, there was a span of 9 bases.

Here the CDR3 reads CATSRATDLLGNTEAFF. CDR3 DNA sequence: TGTGCCACCAGCAGAGCCACGGACTTGCTGGGCAACACTGAAGCTTTCTTT. The rearrangement links TRBV15 to TRBJ1-1; D gene ambiguous. Germline CDR1 is LNHNV and CDR2 is YYDKDF (reference sequence). V was cut by 1 base and J by 2 bases, with 17 bases left in between. This CDR3 contains 17 residues.

The rearrangement links TRBV2 to TRBJ1-6, with D possibly being TRBD1 (5 bases). Per germline, CDR1 SNHLY and CDR2 FYNNEI. V lost 2 bases, J lost 7 bases, and 12 bases lay in between. This CDR3 region has 15 residues. The CDR3 spells CASSEYQGMNSPLHF. CDR3 DNA: TGTGCCAGCAGTGAATACCAGGGAATGAATTCACCCCTCCACTTT. The full variable domain, rest sourced from reference TRBV2 and TRBJ1-6, is EPEVTQTPSHQVTQMGQEVILRCVPISNHLYFYWYRQILGQKVEFLVSFYNNEISEKSEIFDDQFSVERPDGSNFTLKIRSTKLEDSAMYFCASSEYQGMNSPLHFGNGTRLTVT.

V gene TRBV6-6 combines with J gene TRBJ1-4; D is uncertain. The CDR3 totals 15 residues. CDR1 and CDR2 from the germline V gene are MNHNY and SVGAGI (reference sequence). V dropped 6 bases and J dropped 0 bases, with 11 bases sitting between them. CDR3 residues: CASRLDGTTNEKLFF. Here the CDR3 DNA reads TGTGCCAGCAGGCTAGACGGCACAACTAATGAAAAACTGTTTTTT.

V and J are TRBV30 and TRBJ2-1; 7 positions match TRBD1. Germline V CDR1 and CDR2: GTSNPN, SVGIG (reference sequence). V lost 3 bases, J lost 7 bases, and 12 bases stayed unmatched. The CDR3 length is 15 residues. DNA of the CDR3: TGTGCCTGGAGCCACGGCCCGACAGGGATAAATGAGCAGTTCTTC. Its translation: CAWSHGPTGINEQFF.

This sequence joins TRBV12-3 or TRBV12-4 and TRBJ2-3; possibly TRBD2 for D (7 bases). The CDR3 consists of 13 residues. Trimming took off 7 bases at V and 4 bases at J, with 12 bases between the two ends. CDR3 residues: CASTRGAADTQYF. As DNA, the CDR3 is TGTGCCAGCACACGGGGGGCCGCAGATACGCAGTATTTT.

This chain's CDR3 is CASSRPGTGIYEQYF. CDR3 sequence (DNA): TGTGCCAGCAGCCGACCCGGGACAGGGATATACGAGCAGTACTTC. The chain combines TRBV14 with TRBJ2-7; the match to TRBD1 covers 9 bases. V lost 4 bases, J lost 4 bases, and 8 bases stayed unmatched. The CDR3 runs 15 residues. The germline CDR1 and CDR2 sequences are SGHDN and FVKESK.

The chain carries TRBV4-1 and TRBJ2-3; perhaps TRBD2 as D (6 bases). Germline V gives CDR1 MGHRA, CDR2 YSYEKL. Deletions cut 0 bases from V and 5 bases from J, with 24 bases between. The CDR3 covers 19 residues. The CDR3 spells CASSQDPLAHPKLRDTQYF. CDR3 coding DNA: TGCGCCAGCAGCCAAGATCCCCTAGCGCACCCTAAGTTGAGAGATACGCAGTATTTT.

The V call is TRBV6-4, the J call TRBJ1-6; unclear D gene. The germline V gene encodes CDR1 MRHNA and CDR2 SNTAGT. CDR3 length: 15 amino acids. V gave up 0 bases and J gave up 2 bases, with 5 bases separating them. The CDR3 loop is CASSDSAAYNSPLHF. The CDR3 DNA sequence: TGTGCCAGCAGTGACTCGGCAGCCTATAATTCACCCCTCCACTTT.

The chain uses TRBV28 and TRBJ2-3; 7 nucleotides agree with TRBD2. The germline V gene has CDR1 MDHEN and CDR2 SYDVKM. The ends lost 6 bases at V and 12 bases at J; junction bases unmatched: 9. This CDR3 is 12 amino acids long. Here the CDR3 reads CASSPLAVAQYF. The CDR3 nucleotides read TGTGCCAGCAGCCCTCTAGCGGTAGCTCAGTATTTT.

The chain recombines TRBV2 with TRBJ2-3, with 11 bases matching TRBD2. The CDR3 is 16 amino acids. Germline CDR1 is SNHLY and CDR2 is FYNNEI. With 6 bases clipped from V and 2 bases from J, the junction kept 7 bases outside the gene matches. The DNA of the CDR3 is TGTGCCAGCAGGGAGGGACTAGCGGTAGACACAGATACGCAGTATTTT. Its translation: CASREGLAVDTDTQYF.

The chain uses TRBV5-1 and TRBJ2-5; TRBD2 matches at 15 bases. This CDR3 contains 17 residues. Germline assignment: CDR1 SGHRS and CDR2 YFSETQ. V shed 5 bases, J shed 0 bases, and the junction held 5 bases outside the gene matches. Here the CDR3 reads CASSQGLAGGHQETQYF. CDR3 nucleotide sequence: TGCGCCAGCAGTCAGGGACTAGCGGGGGGACACCAAGAGACCCAGTACTTC.

The CDR3 region is CASSSQWGRGNGYTF. The CDR3 region has the DNA TGTGCCAGCAGTTCCCAGTGGGGCAGGGGGAATGGCTACACCTTC. This chain uses TRBV27 with TRBJ1-2; 7 nucleotides agree with TRBD1. Unmatched junction bases numbered 11, after V lost 4 bases and J lost 6 bases. Germline V gene lookup returns CDR1 MNHEY and CDR2 SMNVEV (reference sequence). There are 15 residues in the CDR3.

This chain links TRBV9 with TRBJ1-2, with D unresolved. From germline, CDR1 is SGDLS and CDR2 YYNGEE. Trimming took 1 base from V and 8 from J, leaving 15 bases between them. The CDR3 consists of 14 residues. CDR3 in DNA: TGTGCCAGCAGCGTAAGGGAGGCTTCGGGAGGCTACACCTTC. It specifies CASSVREASGGYTF.

The gene calls are TRBV7-8 and TRBJ1-3; 7 nucleotides align to TRBD1. CDR1 and CDR2 from the germline V gene are SGHVS and FQNEAQ. The CDR3 sequence is 14 residues long. The J segment lost 3 bases and the V segment lost 3 bases, leaving 2 bases of the junction unmatched. The DNA of the CDR3 is TGTGCCAGCAGCTTGGGACAGTATGGAAACACCATATATTTT. Amino acid sequence: CASSLGQYGNTIYF. Complete variable domain (other parts from reference TRBV7-8 and TRBJ1-3): GAGVSQSPRYKVAKRGQDVALRCDPISGHVSLFWYQQALGQGPEFLTYFQNEAQLDKSGLPSDRFFAERPEGSVSTLKIQRTQQEDSAVYLCASSLGQYGNTIYFGEGSWLTVV.

The count of this clone is one. The chain couples TRBV27 to TRBJ1-2, with 7 bases identical to TRBD1. CDR1 MNHEY and CDR2 SMNVEV come from the germline V gene (reference sequence). J gave up 2 bases and V 4 bases, and 1 base lay outside the gene matches. The CDR3 is 13 residues long. CDR3 sequence reads: CASSSTGNYGYTF. For the CDR3, the DNA is TGTGCCAGCAGTTCGACAGGGAACTATGGCTACACCTTC.

V and J are TRBV5-1 and TRBJ1-6; TRBD1 might be the D (5 bases). The CDR3 totals 15 residues. V was shortened by 0 bases and J by 7 bases, with 11 bases between the two germline ends. CDR1 and CDR2 (germline): SGHRS, YFSETQ. The CDR3 spells CASSLALDSNSPLHF. In DNA form, the CDR3 reads TGCGCCAGCAGCTTGGCCCTAGACAGCAATTCACCCCTCCACTTT.

The rearrangement joins TRBV6-5 to TRBJ2-3, with unresolved D. The CDR3 consists of 14 residues. Per the germline V gene, CDR1 is MNHEY and CDR2 is SVGAGI. The V and J ends lost 4 bases and 5 bases respectively, with 13 bases between them. The CDR3 nucleotides are TGTGCCAGCAGTTTAGAGTTTAGTAAAGATACGCAGTATTTT. As protein: CASSLEFSKDTQYF.

The chain carries TRBV4-1 and TRBJ2-5; 9 nucleotides line up with TRBD2. Germline V gene sequence: CDR1 MGHRA, CDR2 YSYEKL. The CDR3 covers 15 residues. The V gene end was trimmed by 2 bases and the J gene end by 3 bases; junction bases not matched to a gene: 4. The CDR3 reads CASSQYKREEETQYF. The CDR3 coding sequence is TGCGCCAGCAGCCAATATAAGCGGGAGGAAGAGACCCAGTACTTC.

V is TRBV9 and J is TRBJ2-4; 7 bases are a match to TRBD1. The CDR3 spans 16 residues. J was trimmed by 0 bases and V by 4 bases; bases with no gene match: 7. CDR1 and CDR2 from the germline V gene are SGDLS and YYNGEE. The CDR3 spells CASSLSGGIAKNIQYF. The CDR3 coding sequence is TGTGCCAGCAGCCTCTCAGGGGGAATAGCCAAAAACATTCAGTACTTC.

The chain is built from TRBV27 and TRBJ2-6, with 12 bases fitting TRBD2. V shed 3 bases, J shed 2 bases, and the junction held 5 bases outside the gene matches. CDR1 is MNHEY, CDR2 SMNVEV, per germline (reference sequence). CDR3 length: 18 residues. The chain's CDR3 is CASSFDLAGGPGANVLTF. As DNA, the CDR3 is TGTGCCAGCAGTTTCGACCTAGCGGGGGGGCCTGGGGCCAACGTCCTGACTTTC.

CDR3 coding DNA: TGTGCCAGCAGCTTAGCTAGCGGGAGGTCAGATACGCAGTATTTT. Translating it yields CASSLASGRSDTQYF. V is TRBV7-9 and J is TRBJ2-3; 10 positions agree with TRBD2. The V gene end was trimmed by 0 bases and the J gene end by 4 bases; junction bases not matched to a gene: 1. This CDR3 is 15 amino acids long. Looked up from germline, CDR1 is SEHNR and CDR2 is FQNEAQ (reference sequence).

V gene TRBV15 combines with J gene TRBJ1-4; a possible D gene is TRBD1 (5 bases). Germline loops: CDR1 LNHNV, CDR2 YYDKDF (reference sequence). With 1 base removed from V and 7 bases from J, the gap between germline ends came to 16 bases. This CDR3 comprises 16 residues. CDR3 loop: CATSRGAGRGVEKLFF. DNA for the CDR3: TGTGCCACCAGCAGAGGAGCGGGGAGAGGGGTTGAAAAACTGTTTTTT.

This clone has a single count. V gene TRBV5-1 combines with J gene TRBJ1-4; the D gene is possibly TRBD1 (6 bases). From germline, CDR1 is SGHRS and CDR2 YFSETQ. The CDR3 loop spans 16 amino acids. V was trimmed by 5 bases and J by 6 bases, leaving 20 bases between them. The CDR3 DNA sequence: TGCGCCAGCAGTTTAGACGCACAGGGCAATCATGAAAAACTGTTTTTT. Protein: CASSLDAQGNHEKLFF. The whole variable domain, remainder taken from reference TRBV5-1 and TRBJ1-4, is KAGVTQTPRYLIKTRGQQVTLSCSPISGHRSVSWYQQTPGQGLQFLFEYFSETQRNKGNFPGRFSGRQFSNSRSEMNVSTLELGDSALYLCASSLDAQGNHEKLFFGSGTQLSVL.

V is TRBV2 and J is TRBJ2-1, with 11 bases matching TRBD2. The CDR3 sequence is 17 residues long. Per germline, CDR1 SNHLY and CDR2 FYNNEI. The V and J ends lost 5 bases and 0 bases, in that order; junction bases with no gene match: 6. CDR3 sequence (DNA): TGTGCCAGCAGTCCGGGACTAGCGGAGAGCTCCTACAATGAGCAGTTCTTC. Translating it yields CASSPGLAESSYNEQFF.

The rearrangement links TRBV4-3 to TRBJ1-2; TRBD1 might be the D (6 bases). Trimming stripped 0 bases from V and 4 bases from J, with 12 bases between. The CDR3 extends over 15 amino acids. Germline V gene lookup returns CDR1 LGHNA and CDR2 YSLEER. CDR3 DNA: TGCGCCAGCAGCCAAGACGTAGGGGGTGGCTATGGCTACACCTTC. Translation: CASSQDVGGGYGYTF.

This chain connects TRBV30 to TRBJ1-2; TRBD1 matches 8 bases. CDR1 and CDR2 from the germline V gene are GTSNPN and SVGIG (reference sequence). Losses at the gene ends were 7 bases for V and 4 bases for J; bases not matched to a gene: 11. This CDR3 is 14 amino acids long. The CDR3 nucleotides read TGTGCCTTGGGGGGACAGGAGGAAATCTATGGCTACACCTTC. This codes for CALGGQEEIYGYTF.

The rearrangement uses TRBV30 and TRBJ2-7; TRBD2 is a possible D gene (6 bases). The CDR3 is made up of 14 amino acids. Germline V gene lookup returns CDR1 GTSNPN and CDR2 SVGIG (reference sequence). Trimming took off 3 bases at V and 3 bases at J, with 15 bases between the two ends. CDR3 coding DNA: TGTGCCTGGAGGGGAGGCAGGGCTTTCTACGAGCAGTACTTC. This encodes CAWRGGRAFYEQYF.

The table lists this clone with a few counts. Other DNA variants within this sample encode the same CDR3. The chain's CDR3 is CASSVRNTEAFF. The CDR3 nucleotides read TGTGCCAGCAGTGTCCGTAACACTGAAGCTTTCTTT. The genes are TRBV2 and TRBJ1-1; no clear D. The V end was cut by 4 bases, the J end by 2 bases, with 5 bases between. Looked up from germline, CDR1 is SNHLY and CDR2 is FYNNEI. The CDR3 totals 12 residues.

The chain combines TRBV10-1 with TRBJ2-2; 8 bases fit TRBD1. Germline CDR1 WNHNN, CDR2 SYGVQD (reference sequence). The CDR3 totals 16 residues. Trimming at V came to 6 bases and at J to 1 base, leaving 7 bases not matched to a gene. Here the CDR3 DNA reads TGCGCCAGCAGACGGACAGGGTATAAGAACACCGGGGAGCTGTTTTTT. This gives the protein CASRRTGYKNTGELFF.